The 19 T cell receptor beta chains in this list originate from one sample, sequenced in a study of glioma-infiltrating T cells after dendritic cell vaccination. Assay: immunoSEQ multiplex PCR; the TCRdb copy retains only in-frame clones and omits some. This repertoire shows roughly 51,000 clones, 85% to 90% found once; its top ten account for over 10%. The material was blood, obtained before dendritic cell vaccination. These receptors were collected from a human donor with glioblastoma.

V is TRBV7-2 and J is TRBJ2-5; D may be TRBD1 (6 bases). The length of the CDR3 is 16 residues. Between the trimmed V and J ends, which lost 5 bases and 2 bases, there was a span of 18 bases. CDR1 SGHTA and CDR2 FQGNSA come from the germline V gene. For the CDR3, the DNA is TGTGCCAGCAGCCCGCGGCTGGACAGCGGACAAGAGACCCAGTACTTC. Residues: CASSPRLDSGQETQYF. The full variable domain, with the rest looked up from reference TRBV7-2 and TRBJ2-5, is GAGVSQSPSNKVTEKGKDVELRCDPISGHTALYWYRQSLGQGLEFLIYFQGNSAPDKSGLPSDRFSAERTGGSVSTLTIQRTQQEDSAVYLCASSPRLDSGQETQYFGPGTRLLVL.

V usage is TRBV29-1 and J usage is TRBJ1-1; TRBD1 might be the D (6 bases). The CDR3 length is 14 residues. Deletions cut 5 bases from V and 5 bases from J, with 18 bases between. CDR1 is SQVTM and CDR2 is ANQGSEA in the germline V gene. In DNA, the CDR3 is TGCAGCGTTTCCGGGACACCCCAGGTTACTGAAGCTTTCTTT. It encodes CSVSGTPQVTEAFF.

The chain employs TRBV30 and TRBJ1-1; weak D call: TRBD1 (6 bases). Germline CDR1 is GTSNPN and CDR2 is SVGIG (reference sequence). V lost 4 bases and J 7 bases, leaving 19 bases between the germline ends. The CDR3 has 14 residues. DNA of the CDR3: TGTGCCTGGAACAAACCGGGGGGCGGCGGTGAAGCTTTCTTT. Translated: CAWNKPGGGGEAFF.

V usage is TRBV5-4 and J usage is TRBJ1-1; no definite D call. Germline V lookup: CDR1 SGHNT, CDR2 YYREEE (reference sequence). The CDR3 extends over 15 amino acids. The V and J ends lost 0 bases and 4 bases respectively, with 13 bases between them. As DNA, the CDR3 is TGTGCCAGCAGCTTGGAGCTCGGGGTAGTCACTGAAGCTTTCTTT. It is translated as CASSLELGVVTEAFF.

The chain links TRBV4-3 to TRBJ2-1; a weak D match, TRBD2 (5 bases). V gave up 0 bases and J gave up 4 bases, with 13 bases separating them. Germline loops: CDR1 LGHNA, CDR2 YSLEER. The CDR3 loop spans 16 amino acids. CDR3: CASSQDGSGLYNEQFF. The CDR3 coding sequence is TGCGCCAGCAGCCAAGATGGCAGCGGTCTATACAATGAGCAGTTCTTC.

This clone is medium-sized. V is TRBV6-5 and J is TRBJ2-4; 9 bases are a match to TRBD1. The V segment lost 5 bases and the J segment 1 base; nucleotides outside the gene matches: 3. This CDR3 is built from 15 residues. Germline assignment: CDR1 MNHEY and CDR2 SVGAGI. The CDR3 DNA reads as TGTGCCAGCAGTGGACAGGGGTGGGCCAAAAACATTCAGTACTTC. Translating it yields CASSGQGWAKNIQYF.

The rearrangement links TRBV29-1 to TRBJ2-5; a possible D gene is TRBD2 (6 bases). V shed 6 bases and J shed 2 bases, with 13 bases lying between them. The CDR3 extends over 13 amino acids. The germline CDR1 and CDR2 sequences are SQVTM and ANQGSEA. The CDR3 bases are TGCAGCGTCCAGGGACTGAGACAAGAGACCCAGTACTTC. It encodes CSVQGLRQETQYF.

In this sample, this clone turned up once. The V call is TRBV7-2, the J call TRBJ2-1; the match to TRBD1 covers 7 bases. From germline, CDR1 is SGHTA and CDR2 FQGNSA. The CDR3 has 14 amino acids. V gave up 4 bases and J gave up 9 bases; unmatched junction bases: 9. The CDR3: CASSSYDREGEQFF. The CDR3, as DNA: TGTGCCAGCAGCTCCTACGACAGGGAAGGTGAGCAGTTCTTC.

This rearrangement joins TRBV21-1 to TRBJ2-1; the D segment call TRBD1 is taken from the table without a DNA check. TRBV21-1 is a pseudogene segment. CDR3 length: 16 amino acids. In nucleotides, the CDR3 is TGTGCCAGCAGCAAGACAGGGGGAATTACAGGGAATGAGCAGTTCTTC. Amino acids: CASSKTGGITGNEQFF.

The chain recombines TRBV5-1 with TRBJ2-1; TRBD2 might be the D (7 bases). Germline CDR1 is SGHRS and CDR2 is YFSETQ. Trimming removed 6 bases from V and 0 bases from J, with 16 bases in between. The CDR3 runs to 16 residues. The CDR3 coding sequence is TGCGCCAGCAACCCGGGGGGCCAGAGCTCCTACAATGAGCAGTTCTTC. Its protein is CASNPGGQSSYNEQFF.

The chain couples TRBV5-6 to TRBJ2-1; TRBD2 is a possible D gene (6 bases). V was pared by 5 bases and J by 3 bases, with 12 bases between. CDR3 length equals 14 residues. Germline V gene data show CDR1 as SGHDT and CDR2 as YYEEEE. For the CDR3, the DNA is TGTGCCAGCAGTTTTGGGGGGTACTACAATGAGCAGTTCTTC. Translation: CASSFGGYYNEQFF.

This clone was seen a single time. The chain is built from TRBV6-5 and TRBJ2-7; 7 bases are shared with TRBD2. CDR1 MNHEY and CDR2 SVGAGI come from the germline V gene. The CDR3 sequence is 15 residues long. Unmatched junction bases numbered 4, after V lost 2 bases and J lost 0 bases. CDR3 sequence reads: CASSYRLAPSYEQYF. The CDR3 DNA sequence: TGTGCCAGCAGTTACCGACTAGCCCCCTCCTACGAGCAGTACTTC.

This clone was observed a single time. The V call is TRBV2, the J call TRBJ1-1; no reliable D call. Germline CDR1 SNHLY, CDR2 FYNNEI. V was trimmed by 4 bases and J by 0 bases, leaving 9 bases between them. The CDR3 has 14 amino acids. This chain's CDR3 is CASSALEVNTEAFF. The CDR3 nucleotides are TGTGCCAGCAGTGCCCTCGAGGTGAACACTGAAGCTTTCTTT.

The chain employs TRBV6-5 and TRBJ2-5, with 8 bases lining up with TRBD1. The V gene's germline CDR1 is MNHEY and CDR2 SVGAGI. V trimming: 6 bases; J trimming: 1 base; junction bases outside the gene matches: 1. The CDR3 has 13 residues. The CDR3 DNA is TGTGCCAGCAGGGGGACAGGCCAAGAGACCCAGTACTTC. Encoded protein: CASRGTGQETQYF.

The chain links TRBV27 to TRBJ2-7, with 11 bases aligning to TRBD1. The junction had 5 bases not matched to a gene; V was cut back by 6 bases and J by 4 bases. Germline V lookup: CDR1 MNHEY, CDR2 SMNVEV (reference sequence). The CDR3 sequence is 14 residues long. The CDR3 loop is CASSLDRGRYEQYF. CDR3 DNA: TGTGCCAGCAGCCTGGACAGGGGGCGATACGAGCAGTACTTC.

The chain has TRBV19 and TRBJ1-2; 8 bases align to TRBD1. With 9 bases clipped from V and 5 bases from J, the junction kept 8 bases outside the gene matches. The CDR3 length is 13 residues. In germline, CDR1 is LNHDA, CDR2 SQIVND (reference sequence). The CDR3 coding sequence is TGTGCCAGCCTCCGGGACAGGCTTTATGGCTACACCTTC. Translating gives CASLRDRLYGYTF.

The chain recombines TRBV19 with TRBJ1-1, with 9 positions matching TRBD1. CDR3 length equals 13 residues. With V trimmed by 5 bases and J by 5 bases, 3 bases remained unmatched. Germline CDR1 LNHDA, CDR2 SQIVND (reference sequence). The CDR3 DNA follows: TGTGCCAGTAGTTCCGGACAGGGGACTGAAGCTTTCTTT. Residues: CASSSGQGTEAFF. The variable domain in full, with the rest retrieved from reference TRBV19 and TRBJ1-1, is DGGITQSPKYLFRKEGQNVTLSCEQNLNHDAMYWYRQDPGQGLRLIYYSQIVNDFQKGDIAEGYSVSREKKESFPLTVTSAQKNPTAFYLCASSSGQGTEAFFGQGTRLTVV.

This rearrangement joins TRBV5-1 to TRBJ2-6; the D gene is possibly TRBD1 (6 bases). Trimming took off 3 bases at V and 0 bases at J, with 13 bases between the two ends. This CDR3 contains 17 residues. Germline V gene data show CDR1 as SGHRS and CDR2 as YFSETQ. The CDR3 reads CASSWDTTSSGANVLTF. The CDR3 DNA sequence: TGCGCCAGCAGCTGGGACACCACCAGCTCTGGGGCCAACGTCCTGACTTTC.

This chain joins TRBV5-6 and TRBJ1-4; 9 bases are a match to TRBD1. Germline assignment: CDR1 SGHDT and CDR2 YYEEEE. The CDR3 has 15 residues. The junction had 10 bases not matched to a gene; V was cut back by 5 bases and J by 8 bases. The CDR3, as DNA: TGTGCCAGCAGTATCTACAGGGGGCGAGAGGAAAAACTGTTTTTT. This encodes CASSIYRGREEKLFF.